This record covers a single T cell receptor beta chain. Its antigen is as yet unknown. The data stem from a study of CD8+ T cells in alopecia areata. Described treatment: oral pan-JAK inhibitor, 5-10 mg twice daily. Study results and caveats: The study found tofacitinib significantly decreased scalp clonality and expanded CD8+ clones among the top 100. Clonality was higher in lesional than normal scalp, especially in alopecia totalis/universalis.

Following RNA extraction, reverse transcription yielded cDNA that acted as the sequencing template. Repertoires were generated with immunoSEQ multiplex PCR, while TCRdb's copy carries only in-frame clones and drops some. The sample has about 200,000 clones, about 50% seen once. Trimming stripped 2 bases from V and 6 bases from J, with 15 bases between. The CDR3 spans 15 residues. The germline V gene has CDR1 MNHEY and CDR2 SVGAGI. The J gene is TRBJ2-3, the V gene TRBV6-5; D is undetermined. This clonotype originated in a human donor with alopecia areata. The sample here was CD4+ T cells sorted from blood, taken at week 4, from a patient treated with tofacitinib. For the CDR3, the DNA is TGTGCCAGCAGTTACGGTAAAGGGCCCGCGGATACGCAGTATTTT. It is translated as CASSYGKGPADTQYF.